These 6 T cell receptor beta chains were all obtained from the same sample, sequenced in a study of resident and recirculating memory T cells in vitiligo. Sequencing used immunoSEQ multiplex PCR; TCRdb keeps in-frame clones, though not all of them. Of about 42,000 clones in the sample, nearly 95% were seen once. Material: blood. These receptors all stem from a male donor with vitiligo.

V gene TRBV7-6 combines with J gene TRBJ1-2; D is undetermined. With 1 base removed from V and 0 bases from J, the gap between germline ends came to 15 bases. Germline CDR1 and CDR2: SGHVS and FNYEAQ. The CDR3 length is 17 residues. CDR3 amino acids: CASSLGVATGANYGYTF. The CDR3 DNA reads TGTGCCAGCAGCTTAGGAGTCGCCACCGGAGCTAACTATGGCTACACCTTC. The full variable domain, rest sourced from reference TRBV7-6 and TRBJ1-2, is GAGVSQSPRYKVTKRGQDVALRCDPISGHVSLYWYRQALGQGPEFLTYFNYEAQQDKSGLPNDRFSAERPEGSISTLTIQRTEQRDSAMYRCASSLGVATGANYGYTFGSGTRLTVV.

V and J are TRBV9 and TRBJ1-2, with 8 bases fitting TRBD1. This CDR3 contains 15 residues. Germline V gives CDR1 SGDLS, CDR2 YYNGEE. V dropped 3 bases and J dropped 6; count of bases not matched to a gene: 10. CDR3 nucleotides: TGTGCCAGCAGCGAGTCAGGGGGCGTGATGGATGGCTACACCTTC. It specifies CASSESGGVMDGYTF.

This chain joins TRBV5-1 and TRBJ1-1, with D maybe TRBD1 (6 bases). This CDR3 comprises 16 residues. CDR1 SGHRS and CDR2 YFSETQ come from the germline V gene. Trimming cost V 2 bases and J 5 bases, with 19 bases left between them. The CDR3 nucleotides read TGCGCCAGCAGCTTCGGGGCATTACAGGGTATGACTGAAGCTTTCTTT. It encodes CASSFGALQGMTEAFF.

The chain joins TRBV9 to TRBJ1-1; a weak D match, TRBD1 (5 bases). Trimming removed 0 bases from V and 3 bases from J, with 12 bases in between. The CDR3 length is 15 residues. The germline CDR1 and CDR2 sequences are SGDLS and YYNGEE. CDR3 nucleotide sequence: TGTGCCAGCAGCGTAGGTGCAGGGTACGACACTGAAGCTTTCTTT. Residues: CASSVGAGYDTEAFF.

The CDR3 sequence: CASSATSGAYEQYF. The CDR3 bases are TGTGCCAGCAGCGCGACTAGCGGAGCATACGAGCAGTACTTC. The chain employs TRBV11-2 and TRBJ2-7, with 9 positions matching TRBD2. Germline V gene sequence: CDR1 SGHAT, CDR2 FQNNGV. The CDR3 is made up of 14 amino acids. Unmatched junction bases numbered 6, after V lost 5 bases and J lost 4 bases.

This clone was observed a single time. J is TRBJ1-2 and V is TRBV10-3, with 10 bases fitting TRBD1. This CDR3 contains 17 residues. Germline CDR1 and CDR2: ENHRY and SYGVKD. V lost 6 bases, J lost 3 bases, and 13 bases stayed unmatched. The CDR3 nucleotides read TGTGCCATCAGGGGGGTCAACCCCGGGACAGGGGACTATGGCTACACCTTC. This gives the protein CAIRGVNPGTGDYGYTF.